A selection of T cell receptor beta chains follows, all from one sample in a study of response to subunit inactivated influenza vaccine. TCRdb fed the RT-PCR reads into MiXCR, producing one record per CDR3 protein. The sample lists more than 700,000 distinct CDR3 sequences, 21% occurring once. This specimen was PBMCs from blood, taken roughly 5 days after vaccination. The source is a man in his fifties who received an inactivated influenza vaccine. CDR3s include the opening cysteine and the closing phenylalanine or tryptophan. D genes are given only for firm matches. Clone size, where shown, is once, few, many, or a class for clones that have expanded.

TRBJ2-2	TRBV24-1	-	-	CATTGVNTGELFF	TGTGCCACAACGGGAGTGAACACCGGGGAGCTGTTTTTT
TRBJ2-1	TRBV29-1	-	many	CSVQGDLYNEQFF	TGCAGCGTGCAGGGTGACCTCTACAATGAGCAGTTCTTC
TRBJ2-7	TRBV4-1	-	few	CASSQDGRRGNSYEQYF	TGCGCCAGCAGCCAAGACGGACGGCGGGGAAACTCCTACGAGCAGTACTTC
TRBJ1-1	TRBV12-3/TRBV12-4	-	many	CASRSGTVNTEAFF	TGTGCCAGCAGGTCCGGGACGGTGAACACTGAAGCTTTCTTT
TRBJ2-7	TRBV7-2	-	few	CASSLVDIYEQYF	TGTGCCAGCAGCTTAGTGGACATATACGAGCAGTACTTC
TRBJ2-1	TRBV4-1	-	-	CASSYPMGNEQFF	TGCGCCAGCAGCTATCCTATGGGGAATGAGCAGTTCTTC
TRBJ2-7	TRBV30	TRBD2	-	CAWSQSTSGYQYEQYF	TGTGCCTGGAGTCAATCAACTAGCGGGTACCAGTACGAGCAGTACTTC
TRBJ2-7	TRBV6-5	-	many	CASSSPGLRERYEQYF	TGTGCCAGCAGTTCGCCCGGATTAAGGGAGAGGTACGAGCAGTACTTC
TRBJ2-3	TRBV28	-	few	CASSLASIGTDTQYF	TGTGCCAGCAGTTTGGCAAGCATCGGCACAGATACGCAGTATTTT
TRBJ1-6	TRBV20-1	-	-	CSRGTSPNSPLHF	TGCAGTCGGGGGACGTCGCCGAATTCACCCCTCCACTTT
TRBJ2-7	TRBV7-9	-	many	CASSLAGMDEQYF	TGTGCCAGCAGCTTAGCAGGGATGGACGAGCAGTACTTC
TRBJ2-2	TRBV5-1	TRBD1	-	CASSLGQENTGELFF	TGCGCCAGCAGTCTAGGACAGGAGAACACCGGGGAGCTGTTTTTT
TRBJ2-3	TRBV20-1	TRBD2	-	CSARDEVGRGITDTQYF	TGCAGTGCTAGAGATGAGGTTGGGCGGGGGATCACAGATACGCAGTATTTT
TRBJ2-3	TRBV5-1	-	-	CASSFNWARGATNPDTQYF	TGCGCCAGCAGCTTTAATTGGGCGAGAGGGGCCACGAACCCAGATACGCAGTATTTT
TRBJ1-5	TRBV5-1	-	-	CASSFIPDQPQHF	TGCGCCAGCAGCTTTATTCCGGACCAGCCCCAGCATTTT
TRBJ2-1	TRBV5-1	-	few	CASSGREIRNEQFF	TGCGCCAGCAGCGGCCGGGAGATCCGCAATGAGCAGTTCTTC
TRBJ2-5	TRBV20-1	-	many	CSARAWVVQETQYF	TGCAGTGCTAGAGCCTGGGTCGTCCAAGAGACCCAGTACTTC
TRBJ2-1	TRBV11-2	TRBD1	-	CASSAAPRGIDEQFF	TGTGCCAGCAGCGCAGCACCCAGGGGGATCGATGAGCAGTTCTTC
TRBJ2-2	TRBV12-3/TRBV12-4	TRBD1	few	CASSFWQGAGELFF	TGTGCCAGCAGTTTTTGGCAGGGGGCCGGGGAGCTGTTTTTT
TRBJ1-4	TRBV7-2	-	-	CASSPWAATNEKLFF	TGTGCCAGCAGCCCCTGGGCTGCAACTAATGAAAAACTGTTTTTT
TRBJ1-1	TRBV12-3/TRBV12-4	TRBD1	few	CASSPDRAVGFRGMNTEAFF	TGTGCCAGCAGTCCGGACAGGGCGGTCGGTTTCCGTGGAATGAACACTGAAGCTTTCTTT
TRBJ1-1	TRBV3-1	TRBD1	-	CASSFRNRGLILNTEAFF	TGTGCCAGCAGCTTTCGAAACAGGGGCCTGATATTGAACACTGAAGCTTTCTTT
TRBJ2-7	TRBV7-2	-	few	CASSARGSGPYEQYF	TGTGCCAGCAGCGCCAGGGGTAGCGGGCCGTACGAGCAGTACTTC
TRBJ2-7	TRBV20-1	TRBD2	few	CSAHANRGLGRESYEQYF	TGCAGTGCACATGCCAATAGAGGTTTGGGGCGGGAGAGCTACGAGCAGTACTTC
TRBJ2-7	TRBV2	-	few	CASKTGTYYEQYF	TGTGCCAGCAAAACCGGAACCTACTACGAGCAGTACTTC
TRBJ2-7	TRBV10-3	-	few	CAISLGGGAYEQYF	TGTGCCATCAGTCTCGGGGGAGGAGCCTACGAGCAGTACTTC
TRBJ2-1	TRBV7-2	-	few	CASSLGPGADSTMRQFF	TGTGCCAGCAGCTTGGGCCCTGGAGCAGATTCAACAATGAGGCAGTTCTTC
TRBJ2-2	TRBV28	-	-	CASRIHNTGELFF	TGTGCCAGCAGAATACATAACACCGGGGAGCTGTTTTTT
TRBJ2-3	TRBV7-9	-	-	CASSLNSVDTQYF	TGTGCCAGCAGCTTAAATAGCGTCGATACGCAGTATTTT
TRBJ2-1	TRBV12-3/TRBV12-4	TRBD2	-	CASSDSGVNNEQFF	TGTGCCAGCAGTGATAGCGGGGTCAACAATGAGCAGTTCTTC
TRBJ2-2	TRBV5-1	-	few	CASSGRDRANTGELFF	TGCGCCAGCAGCGGGAGGGACAGAGCGAACACCGGGGAGCTGTTTTTT
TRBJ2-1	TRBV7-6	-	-	CASSLALMSSYNEQFF	TGTGCCAGCAGCTTAGCGCTCATGAGCTCCTACAATGAGCAGTTCTTC
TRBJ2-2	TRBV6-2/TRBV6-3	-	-	CASSYPRRVGTGELFF	TGTGCCAGCAGTTACCCCCGACGGGTAGGGACCGGGGAGCTGTTTTTT
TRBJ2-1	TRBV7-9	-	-	CASSPSFPSSYNEQFF	TGTGCCAGCAGCCCTAGCTTCCCCTCGTCCTACAATGAGCAGTTCTTC
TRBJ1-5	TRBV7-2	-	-	CASSPGSRVRQPQHF	TGTGCCAGCAGCCCGGGGAGCAGGGTACGGCAGCCCCAGCATTTT
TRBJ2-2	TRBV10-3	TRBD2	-	CAPRGAAGGTGELFF	TGTGCCCCCCGCGGGGCTGCGGGAGGTACCGGGGAGCTGTTTTTT
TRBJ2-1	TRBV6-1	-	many	CASGRGSSYNEQFF	TGTGCCAGCGGCAGAGGGAGCAGCTACAATGAGCAGTTCTTC
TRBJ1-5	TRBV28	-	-	CASRLLTDRLQPQHF	TGTGCCAGCAGGTTACTCACCGACAGGCTTCAGCCCCAGCATTTT
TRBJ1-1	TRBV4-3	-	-	CASSQEWTRNTEAFF	TGCGCCAGCAGCCAAGAGTGGACAAGAAACACTGAAGCTTTCTTT
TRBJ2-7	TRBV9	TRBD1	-	CASSVVGQGGEQYF	TGTGCCAGCAGCGTAGTCGGACAGGGGGGCGAGCAGTACTTC
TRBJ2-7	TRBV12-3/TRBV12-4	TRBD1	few	CASSETGTGRYEQYF	TGTGCCAGCAGTGAGACCGGGACAGGACGCTACGAGCAGTACTTC
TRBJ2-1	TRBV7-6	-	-	CASSSFGEGRGNEQFF	-
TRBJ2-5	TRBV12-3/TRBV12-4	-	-	CASSVSYQETQYF	TGTGCCAGCAGTGTCAGTTACCAAGAGACCCAGTACTTC
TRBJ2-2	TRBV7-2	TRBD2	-	CASSFRLAGGGGELFF	TGTGCCAGCAGCTTCCGACTAGCGGGAGGTGGCGGGGAGCTGTTTTTT
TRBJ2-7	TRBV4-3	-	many	CASSQSDRGYYEQYF	TGCGCCAGCAGCCAATCGGACCGGGGCTACTACGAGCAGTACTTC
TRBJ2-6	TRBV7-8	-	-	CASRPIISGANVLTF	TGTGCCAGCAGACCAATAATCTCTGGGGCCAACGTCCTGACTTTC
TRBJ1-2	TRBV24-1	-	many	CATSDWSRSYGYTF	TGTGCCACCAGTGATTGGTCACGGAGCTATGGCTACACCTTC
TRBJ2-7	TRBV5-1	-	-	CASSNAGGTGEQYF	TGCGCCAGCAGCAACGCAGGGGGGACGGGGGAGCAGTACTTC
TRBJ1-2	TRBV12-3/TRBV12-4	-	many	CASSLVNGYGYTF	TGTGCCAGCAGTTTGGTGAATGGCTATGGCTACACCTTC
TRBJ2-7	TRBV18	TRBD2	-	CASSPQTSGSSYEQYF	TGTGCCAGCTCACCACAGACTAGCGGGAGCTCCTACGAGCAGTACTTC